The entry below describes one TCR beta chain. The antigen remains undetermined. 60 Vbeta and 13 Jbeta primers were used in PCR. Repertoires were generated with immunoSEQ multiplex PCR, while TCRdb's copy carries only in-frame clones and drops some. The sample has about 140,000 clones; more than 70% are singletons. The entry originates in a study of cytomegalovirus exposure and HLA in healthy donors. Looking at the study overall: Among around 200 million T cells, an earlier analysis found roughly 120 million unique TCR beta sequences.

General study points: TCR beta chains associated with HLA were, in a later analysis, more clonally expanded than equally common others.

Germline loops: CDR1 SGHRS, CDR2 YFSETQ. CDR3 length equals 17 residues. With 4 bases clipped from V and 0 bases from J, the junction kept 6 bases outside the gene matches. The chain combines TRBV5-1 with TRBJ2-3, with TRBD2 identical over 12 bases. This receptor was taken from a man aged 50 to 59 in good health and CMV-seronegative. Sequencing was performed on PBMCs. CDR3 loop: CASSPPGLAGSTDTQYF. CDR3 DNA sequence: TGCGCCAGCAGCCCCCCCGGACTAGCGGGAAGCACAGATACGCAGTATTTT.